The T cell receptor beta chain described here comes from a study of control samples from healthy donors and cancer patients. The CDR3 runs 15 residues. Per the germline V gene, CDR1 is GTSNPN and CDR2 is SVGIG (reference sequence). J gave up 11 bases and V 1 base, and 10 bases lay outside the gene matches. The data were produced by immunoSEQ multiplex PCR, yet TCRdb's version contains in-frame clones alone and is incomplete. The table includes 120,000 or so clones, around 87% detected once. This clone was detected only a few times. Sequences were obtained from blood. V gene TRBV30 combines with J gene TRBJ1-6; 8 bases are a match to TRBD1. This clonotype was obtained from a man aged 35 to 55 in good health. The CDR3: CAWSAPGGQGTPLHF. DNA of the CDR3: TGTGCCTGGAGTGCCCCAGGGGGCCAAGGAACACCCCTCCACTTT.